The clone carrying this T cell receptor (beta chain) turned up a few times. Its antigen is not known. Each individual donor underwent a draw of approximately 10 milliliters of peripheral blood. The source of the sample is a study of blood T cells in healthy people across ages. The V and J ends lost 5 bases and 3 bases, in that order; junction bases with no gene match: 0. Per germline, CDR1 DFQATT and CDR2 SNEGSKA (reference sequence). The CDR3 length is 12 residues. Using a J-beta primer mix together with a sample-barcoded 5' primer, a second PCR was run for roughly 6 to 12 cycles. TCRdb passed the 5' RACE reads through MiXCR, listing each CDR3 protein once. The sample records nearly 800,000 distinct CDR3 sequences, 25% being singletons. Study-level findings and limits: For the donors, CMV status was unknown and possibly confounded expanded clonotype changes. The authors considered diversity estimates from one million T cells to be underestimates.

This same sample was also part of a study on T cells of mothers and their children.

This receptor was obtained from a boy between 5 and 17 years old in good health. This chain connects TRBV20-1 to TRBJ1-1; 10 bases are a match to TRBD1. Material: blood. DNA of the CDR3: TGCAGTGCTGGGACAGGGGACACTGAAGCTTTCTTT. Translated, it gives CSAGTGDTEAFF.